This TCR beta chain was obtained from a study of CD8+ T cells in alopecia areata. Findings and limits, study-wide: Normal skin contains resident alphabeta T cells, and these are also sequenced in scalp samples.

Notes on this clone: The antigen is unknown.

The V and J ends lost 4 bases and 5 bases respectively, with 6 bases between them. This CDR3 has 12 residues. The V gene's germline CDR1 is MNHEY and CDR2 SMNVEV (reference sequence). This sample's treatment: oral pan-JAK inhibitor, 5-10 mg twice daily. RNA, once extracted, was reverse transcribed into cDNA for use as the sequencing template. Repertoires were generated with immunoSEQ multiplex PCR, while TCRdb's copy carries only in-frame clones and drops some. The sample yields under 250,000 clones, more than 45% seen once. This chain joins TRBV27 and TRBJ1-5, with unresolved D. Sequenced here: CD4+ T cells sorted from blood, sampled at week 4, from a patient treated with tofacitinib. This TCR derives from a human donor with alopecia areata. CDR3 bases: TGTGCCAGCAGTTCAGGTTATCAGCCCCAGCATTTT. It encodes CASSSGYQPQHF.